The clone carrying this T cell receptor beta chain came up a few times. As yet, its antigen is unknown. Time point denoted: persistent/refractory GD, antithyroid drugs over 5 years with positive TRAb. From PBMCs, RNA was extracted and then used to make the TCR library. Germline loops: CDR1 MNHEY, CDR2 SVGAGI. The V end lost 2 bases, the J end lost 5 bases, and 13 bases lay between the germline ends. The CDR3 length is 14 residues. The data stem from a study of regulatory T cells in long-lasting Graves disease. Investigators prepared the TCR beta libraries by applying iRepertoire HTBI primers and Arm-PCR of CDR3 regions. MiXCR, applied by TCRdb to the multiplex PCR reads, yields one record per CDR3 protein. The table lists a few hundred thousand distinct CDR3 sequences, roughly 23% of them singletons. Study outcomes and limitations: Researchers examined only peripheral blood and not thyroid tissue. Persistent disease was characterized by preferential usage of TRBV28, TRBJ1-2 and TRBJ2-5.

This chain uses TRBV6-5 with TRBJ2-7; D remains ambiguous. The sample in question was peripheral blood mononuclear cells (PBMCs), obtained when the disease was refractory, from a patient treated with antithyroid drugs. This clonotype was sampled from a female donor with Graves disease. Here the CDR3 DNA reads TGTGCCAGCAGTTACCCCCAAAGGCTGCACGAGCAGTACTTC. The encoded protein is CASSYPQRLHEQYF.